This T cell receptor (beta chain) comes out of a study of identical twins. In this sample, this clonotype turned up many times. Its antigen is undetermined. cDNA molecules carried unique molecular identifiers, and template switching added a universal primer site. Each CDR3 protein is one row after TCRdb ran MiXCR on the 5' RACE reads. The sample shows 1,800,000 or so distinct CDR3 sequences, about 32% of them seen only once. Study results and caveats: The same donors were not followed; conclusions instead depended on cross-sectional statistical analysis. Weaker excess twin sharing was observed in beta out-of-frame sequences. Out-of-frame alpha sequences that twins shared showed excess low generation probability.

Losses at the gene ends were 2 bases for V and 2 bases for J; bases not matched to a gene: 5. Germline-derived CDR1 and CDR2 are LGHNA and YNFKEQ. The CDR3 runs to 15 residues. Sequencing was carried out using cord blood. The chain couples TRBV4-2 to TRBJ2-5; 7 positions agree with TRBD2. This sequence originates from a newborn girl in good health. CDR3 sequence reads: CASSQSGEFQETQYF. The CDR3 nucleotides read TGTGCCAGCAGCCAAAGCGGGGAGTTTCAAGAGACCCAGTACTTC.